A single sample gave rise to the 10 T cell receptor beta chains below, sequenced in a study of cytomegalovirus exposure and HLA in healthy donors. Researchers ran the PCR with 60 Vbeta and 13 Jbeta primers. Produced via immunoSEQ multiplex PCR; TCRdb's table is partial and in-frame only. The table has hundreds of thousands of clones, 76% seen once. What was sequenced was PBMCs. All receptors come from a man between 18 and 35 years old in good health and CMV-seronegative.

This sequence joins TRBV5-1 and TRBJ2-3, with 12 positions matching TRBD2. CDR1 and CDR2 (germline): SGHRS, YFSETQ. The V segment lost 3 bases and the J segment 1 base; nucleotides outside the gene matches: 3. There are 16 residues in the CDR3. The chain's CDR3 is CASSSRLAGGTDTQYF. In DNA, the CDR3 is TGCGCCAGCAGCTCACGACTAGCGGGAGGCACAGATACGCAGTATTTT.

The V gene is TRBV2, the J gene TRBJ2-1; 12 nucleotides align to TRBD2. CDR1 is SNHLY and CDR2 is FYNNEI in the germline V gene. CDR3 length: 17 amino acids. V dropped 6 bases and J dropped 9; count of bases not matched to a gene: 15. The CDR3 spells CASSESATSGSFSEQFF. CDR3 DNA sequence: TGTGCCAGCAGCGAATCGGCGACTAGCGGGAGTTTTAGTGAGCAGTTCTTC. The variable domain in full, completed from reference TRBV2 and TRBJ2-1, reads EPEVTQTPSHQVTQMGQEVILRCVPISNHLYFYWYRQILGQKVEFLVSFYNNEISEKSEIFDDQFSVERPDGSNFTLKIRSTKLEDSAMYFCASSESATSGSFSEQFFGPGTRLTVL.

Concerning this clone itself: Other DNA sequences from this sample encode an identical CDR3 as well. V usage is TRBV19 and J usage is TRBJ1-1; 8 bases are shared with TRBD1. Germline-derived CDR1 and CDR2 are LNHDA and SQIVND (reference sequence). Unmatched junction bases numbered 5, after V lost 5 bases and J lost 3 bases. The CDR3 contains 14 residues. CDR3 nucleotide sequence: TGTGCCAGTAGTCTAGGACAGGGTTACACTGAAGCTTTCTTT. Translating it yields CASSLGQGYTEAFF.

The V and J genes are TRBV7-3 and TRBJ2-3; D unclear. Germline CDR1 reads SGHTA; CDR2 reads FQGTGA. The CDR3 totals 12 residues. With 3 bases removed from V and 4 bases from J, the gap between germline ends came to 5 bases. Here the CDR3 DNA reads TGTGCCAGCAGCTTCTCCTCAGATACGCAGTATTTT. It yields the protein CASSFSSDTQYF.

V gene TRBV30 combines with J gene TRBJ2-1; D is perhaps TRBD2 (6 bases). Germline V gene data show CDR1 as GTSNPN and CDR2 as SVGIG (reference sequence). The V gene lost 3 bases and the J gene lost 0 bases, with 18 bases spanning the gap. The length of the CDR3 is 17 residues. This chain's CDR3 is CAWRPVGGRFSYNEQFF. CDR3 DNA: TGTGCCTGGAGGCCAGTGGGAGGACGCTTCTCCTACAATGAGCAGTTCTTC.

In this sample, this clone turned up once. The chain combines TRBV2 with TRBJ2-7; no definite D call. Germline assignment: CDR1 SNHLY and CDR2 FYNNEI. V was shortened by 2 bases and J by 7 bases, with 6 bases between the two germline ends. The CDR3 contains 11 residues. CDR3 DNA: TGTGCCAGCAGTGAAAGAGGAGAGCAGTACTTC. Translating it yields CASSERGEQYF.

The gene calls are TRBV27 and TRBJ2-7; TRBD1 matches at 9 bases. V was clipped by 5 bases and J by 7 bases; unmatched bases: 18. The CDR3 spans 17 residues. CDR1 MNHEY and CDR2 SMNVEV come from the germline V gene (reference sequence). The CDR3 spells CASSLGTGPTISREQYF. The DNA for the CDR3 is TGTGCCAGCAGTCTCGGGACAGGGCCGACAATCTCGCGAGAGCAGTACTTC.

The V call is TRBV20-1, the J call TRBJ1-1, with no clear D. Germline CDR1 DFQATT, CDR2 SNEGSKA (reference sequence). This CDR3 region has 11 residues. Trimming stripped 7 bases from V and 2 bases from J, with 8 bases between. CDR3 loop: CSGGINTEAFF. Written as DNA, the CDR3 is TGCAGTGGTGGCATTAACACTGAAGCTTTCTTT.

This clone has more than one count but fewer than ten. This chain uses TRBV30 with TRBJ2-7; 9 bases agree with TRBD2. The CDR3 length is 13 residues. Trimming at V came to 1 base and at J to 6 bases, leaving 4 bases not matched to a gene. The germline gives CDR1 GTSNPN, CDR2 SVGIG (reference sequence). In DNA, the CDR3 is TGTGCCTGGAGTGCCCTAGCGGGACGCGAGCAGTACTTC. Translation: CAWSALAGREQYF. The complete variable domain, with remaining parts taken from reference TRBV30 and TRBJ2-7, reads SQTIHQWPATLVQPVGSPLSLECTVEGTSNPNLYWYRQAAGRGLQLLFYSVGIGQISSEVPQNLSASRPQDRQFILSSKKLLLSDSGFYLCAWSALAGREQYFGPGTRLTVT.

A single count supports this clone. The chain uses TRBV28 and TRBJ2-2; D might be TRBD2 (6 bases). This CDR3 is 13 amino acids long. The germline V and J ends were trimmed by 3 bases and 5 bases, with 7 bases remaining between them. The V gene's germline CDR1 is MDHEN and CDR2 SYDVKM. The DNA of the CDR3 is TGTGCCAGCAGTTTCGGGGGTACCGGGGAGCTGTTTTTT. Protein product: CASSFGGTGELFF.